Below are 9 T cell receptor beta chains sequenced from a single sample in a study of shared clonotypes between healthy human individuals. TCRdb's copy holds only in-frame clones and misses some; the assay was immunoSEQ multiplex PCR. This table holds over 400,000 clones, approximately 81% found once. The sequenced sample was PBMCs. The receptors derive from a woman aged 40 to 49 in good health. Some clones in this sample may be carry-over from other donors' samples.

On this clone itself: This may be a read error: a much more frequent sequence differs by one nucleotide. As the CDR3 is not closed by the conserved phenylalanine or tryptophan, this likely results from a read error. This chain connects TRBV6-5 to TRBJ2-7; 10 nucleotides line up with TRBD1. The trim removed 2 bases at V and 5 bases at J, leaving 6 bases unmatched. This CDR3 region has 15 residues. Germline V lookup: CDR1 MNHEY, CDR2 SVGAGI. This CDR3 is CASSYMTGGRDEQYL. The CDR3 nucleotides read TGTGCCAGCAGTTACATGACAGGGGGCCGGGACGAGCAGTACCTC.

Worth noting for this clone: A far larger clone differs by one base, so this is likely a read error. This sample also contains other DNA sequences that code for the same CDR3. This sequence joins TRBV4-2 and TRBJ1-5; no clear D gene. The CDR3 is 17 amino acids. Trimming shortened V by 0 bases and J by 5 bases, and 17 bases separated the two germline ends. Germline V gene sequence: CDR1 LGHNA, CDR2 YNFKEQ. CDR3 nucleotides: TGTGCCAGCAGCCAAGATCTAGGTATGGGTTCTTATCAGCCCCAGCATTTT. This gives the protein CASSQDLGMGSYQPQHF.

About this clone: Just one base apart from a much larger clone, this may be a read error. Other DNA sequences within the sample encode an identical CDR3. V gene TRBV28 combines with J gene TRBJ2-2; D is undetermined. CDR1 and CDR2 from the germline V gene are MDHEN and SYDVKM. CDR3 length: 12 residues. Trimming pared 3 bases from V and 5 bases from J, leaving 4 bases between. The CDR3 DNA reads TGTGCCAGCAGTTTCCGGACCGGGGAGCTGTTTTTT. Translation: CASSFRTGELFF.

The CDR3 spells CASSLTPGNIQYF. The CDR3 DNA reads as TGTGCCAGCAGCTTAACCCCCGGTAACATTCAGTACTTC. The rearrangement joins TRBV7-3 to TRBJ2-4; no firm D call. The CDR3 has 13 residues. CDR1 is SGHTA, CDR2 FQGTGA, per germline. V gave up 0 bases and J gave up 7 bases, with 7 bases separating them.

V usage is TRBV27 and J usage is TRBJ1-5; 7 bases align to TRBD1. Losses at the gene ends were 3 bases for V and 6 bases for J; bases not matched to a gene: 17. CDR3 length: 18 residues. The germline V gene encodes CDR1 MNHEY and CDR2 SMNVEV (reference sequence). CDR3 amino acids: CASSFSTGSGKLTQPQHF. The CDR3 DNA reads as TGTGCCAGCAGTTTTTCGACAGGGAGCGGGAAGCTAACTCAGCCCCAGCATTTT.

The CDR3 is CASSLWDRSYEQYF. DNA for the CDR3: TGTGCCAGCAGCCTCTGGGACCGAAGTTACGAGCAGTACTTC. J is TRBJ2-7 and V is TRBV7-9, with D perhaps assigned TRBD1 or TRBD2 (5 bases each). This CDR3 has 14 residues. CDR1 is SEHNR and CDR2 is FQNEAQ in the germline V gene (reference sequence). V dropped 5 bases and J dropped 4 bases, with 15 bases sitting between them.

CDR3 region: CAWNIQGALGYTF. In nucleotides, the CDR3 is TGTGCCTGGAACATCCAGGGGGCGCTTGGCTACACCTTC. The chain joins TRBV30 to TRBJ1-2; 8 bases align to TRBD1. V lost 4 bases, J lost 7 bases, and 8 bases stayed unmatched. Germline CDR1 and CDR2: GTSNPN and SVGIG (reference sequence). The CDR3 totals 13 residues.

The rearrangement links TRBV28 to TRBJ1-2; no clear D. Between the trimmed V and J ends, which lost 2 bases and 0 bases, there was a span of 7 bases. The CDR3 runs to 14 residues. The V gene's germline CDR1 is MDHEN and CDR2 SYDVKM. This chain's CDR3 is CASSLAGANYGYTF. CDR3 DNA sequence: TGTGCCAGCAGTTTAGCCGGAGCTAACTATGGCTACACCTTC.

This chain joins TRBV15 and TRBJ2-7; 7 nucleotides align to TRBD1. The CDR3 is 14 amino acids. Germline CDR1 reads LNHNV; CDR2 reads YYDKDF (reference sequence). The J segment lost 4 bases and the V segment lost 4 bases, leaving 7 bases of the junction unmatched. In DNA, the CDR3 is TGTGCCACCAGCACCGACAGGGAGACATACGAGCAGTACTTC. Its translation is CATSTDRETYEQYF.